This T cell receptor (beta chain) was sequenced in a study of shared clonotypes between healthy human individuals. This CDR3 region has 16 residues. V lost 7 bases, J lost 0 bases, and 19 bases lay in between. Germline values: CDR1 ENHRY, CDR2 SYGVKD. Libraries were prepared by immunoSEQ multiplex PCR; TCRdb keeps only in-frame clonotypes and omits some of them. The table has about 1 million clones, 65% to 80% seen once. The source material was memory CD4+ T cells sorted from blood. The sample's subset: CD45RA-negative fraction. The V gene is TRBV10-3, the J gene TRBJ2-7, with D maybe TRBD2 (8 bases). The TCR comes from a man aged 18 to 30 in good health. The CDR3 loop is CAIKTGGGHLSYEQYF. The CDR3 nucleotides are TGTGCCATCAAAACGGGAGGGGGCCACCTCTCCTACGAGCAGTACTTC.